These 8 T cell receptor beta chains originate from one sample sequenced in a study of PD-1 blockade in classical Hodgkin lymphoma. This sample's time point: cycle 4 day 1 (C4D1), after 5 to 7 weeks of nivolumab. Each of the patients experienced relapse following autologous stem cell transplantation, and their brentuximab vedotin exposure differed. TCRdb's copy holds only in-frame clones and misses some; the assay was immunoSEQ multiplex PCR. The profile covers roughly 20,000 clones, with 70% to 85% appearing a single time and roughly 21% taken by the ten largest. Sequencing was performed on peripheral blood mononuclear cells (PBMCs), taken before the fourth cycle of nivolumab. Receptor source: a human donor with classical Hodgkin lymphoma.

This clone was observed a few times. The chain is built from TRBV28 and TRBJ1-5, with TRBD1 identical over 7 bases. This CDR3 spans 15 amino acids. V lost 7 bases, J lost 2 bases, and 8 bases stayed unmatched. CDR1 and CDR2 from the germline V gene are MDHEN and SYDVKM. The CDR3 coding sequence is TGTGCCAGCAAAAAGACAGGGCGCGGCAATCAGCCCCAGCATTTT. Amino acids: CASKKTGRGNQPQHF.

Details on this clone: An end of the junction does not agree with germline; a read error may underlie this. This chain links TRBV7-6 with TRBJ1-2; D is undetermined. Germline CDR1 is SGHVS and CDR2 is FNYEAQ. The CDR3 runs to 11 residues. CDR3 sequence reads: CSSRPTGGYTF. The DNA for the CDR3 is TGCTCTAGCAGACCAACTGGTGGCTACACCTTC.

This clone has a single count. This chain joins TRBV5-4 and TRBJ2-7, with D tentatively TRBD2 (6 bases). The V end lost 4 bases, the J end lost 5 bases, and 19 bases lay between the germline ends. Germline CDR1 SGHNT, CDR2 YYREEE (reference sequence). This CDR3 comprises 15 residues. The CDR3 DNA reads TGTGCCAGCAGCCCGGATCTCGGGGGAACCCACGAGCAGTACTTC. It yields the protein CASSPDLGGTHEQYF.

This clone was observed once. The genes are TRBV30 and TRBJ1-5; D perhaps matches TRBD1 (5 bases). The CDR3 extends over 13 amino acids. CDR1 is GTSNPN, CDR2 SVGIG, per germline (reference sequence). V lost 1 base and J lost 8, with 12 bases in between. Written as DNA, the CDR3 is TGTGCCTGGAGTGGACAGCCTGGGGAGCCCCAGCATTTT. Protein: CAWSGQPGEPQHF.

This clone was observed a single time. The V call is TRBV15, the J call TRBJ2-3, with TRBD2 identical over 16 bases. The CDR3 has 21 residues. Germline V gives CDR1 LNHNV, CDR2 YYDKDF (reference sequence). Losses at the gene ends were 0 bases for V and 6 bases for J; bases not matched to a gene: 15. CDR3 amino acids: CATSRDLGTSGRALQVDTQYF. CDR3 bases: TGTGCCACCAGCAGAGATCTGGGGACTAGCGGGAGGGCTCTCCAGGTCGATACGCAGTATTTT.

This chain joins TRBV19 and TRBJ2-2; maybe TRBD2 (5 bases). V shed 8 bases and J shed 7 bases, with 11 bases lying between them. The germline gives CDR1 LNHDA, CDR2 SQIVND (reference sequence). This CDR3 comprises 12 residues. In nucleotides, the CDR3 is TGTGCCAGTCCCAATCGGGGCGGGGAGCTGTTTTTT. Translated, it gives CASPNRGGELFF.

The chain couples TRBV4-1 to TRBJ2-7; TRBD1 is a possible D gene (6 bases). V lost 3 bases, J lost 6 bases, and 18 bases lay in between. Germline CDR1 MGHRA, CDR2 YSYEKL. CDR3 length equals 15 residues. The CDR3 spells CASSHSSQGRGEQYF. CDR3 DNA sequence: TGCGCCAGCAGCCATTCTTCACAGGGTAGGGGCGAGCAGTACTTC.

The V gene is TRBV27, the J gene TRBJ2-7; 8 bases agree with TRBD2. Germline V gene data show CDR1 as MNHEY and CDR2 as SMNVEV (reference sequence). The V gene end was trimmed by 6 bases and the J gene end by 4 bases; junction bases not matched to a gene: 2. CDR3 length: 12 residues. The CDR3 bases are TGTGCCAGCAGGGGACTAGGGTACGAGCAGTACTTC. As protein: CASRGLGYEQYF.